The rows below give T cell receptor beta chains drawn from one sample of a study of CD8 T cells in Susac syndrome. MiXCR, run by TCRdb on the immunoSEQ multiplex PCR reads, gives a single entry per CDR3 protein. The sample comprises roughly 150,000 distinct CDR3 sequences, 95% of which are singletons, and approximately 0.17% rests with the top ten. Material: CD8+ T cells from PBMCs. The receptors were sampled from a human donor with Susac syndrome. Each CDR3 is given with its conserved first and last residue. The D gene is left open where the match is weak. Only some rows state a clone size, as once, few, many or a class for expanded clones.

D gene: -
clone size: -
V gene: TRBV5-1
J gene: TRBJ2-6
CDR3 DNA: TGCGCCAGCAGCTCCTCTTACAGAGTCTCTGGGGCCAACGTCCTGACTTTC
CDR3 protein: CASSSSYRVSGANVLTF

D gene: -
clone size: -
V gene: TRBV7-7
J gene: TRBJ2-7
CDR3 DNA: TGTGCTAGCAGCTTGTCGGCAGAAGGCTACGAGCAGTACTTC
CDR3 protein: CASSLSAEGYEQYF

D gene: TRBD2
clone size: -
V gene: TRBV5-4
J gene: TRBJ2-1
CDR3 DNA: TGTGCCAGCAGCCACTGGACTAGCGGGAGGTACAATGAGCAGTTCTTC
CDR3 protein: CASSHWTSGRYNEQFF

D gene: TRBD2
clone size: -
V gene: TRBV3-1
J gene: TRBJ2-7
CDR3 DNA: TGTGCCAGCAGCCAAACTAGCGGGACCCCTTACGAGCAGTACTTC
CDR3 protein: CASSQTSGTPYEQYF

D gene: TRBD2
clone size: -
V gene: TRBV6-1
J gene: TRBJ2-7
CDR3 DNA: TGTGCCAGCAGTGACCAGACTAGCGGCCTCGGGAACGAGCAGTACTTC
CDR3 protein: CASSDQTSGLGNEQYF

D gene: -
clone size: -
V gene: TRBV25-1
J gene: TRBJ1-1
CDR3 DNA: TGTGCCAGCAGTGAATGGTCGAACACTGAAGCTTTCTTT
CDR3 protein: CASSEWSNTEAFF

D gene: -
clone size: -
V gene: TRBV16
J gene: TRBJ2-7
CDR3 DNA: TGTGCCAGCAGCCAATGGGCCTCCTACGAGCAGTACTTC
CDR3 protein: CASSQWASYEQYF

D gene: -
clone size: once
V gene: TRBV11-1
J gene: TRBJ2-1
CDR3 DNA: TGTGCCAGCAGCGCCCGGGACAATAACAATGAGCAGTTCTTC
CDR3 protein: CASSARDNNNEQFF

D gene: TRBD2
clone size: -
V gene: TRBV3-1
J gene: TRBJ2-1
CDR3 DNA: TGTGCCAGCAGCCCAAGCCGGGGACTAGCGGGAGGTTATGAGCAGTTCTTC
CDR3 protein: CASSPSRGLAGGYEQFF

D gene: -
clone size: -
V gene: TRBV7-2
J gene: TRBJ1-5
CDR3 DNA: TGTGCCAGCAGCCCAGGGTTCTATAGCAATCAGCCCCAGCATTTT
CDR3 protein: CASSPGFYSNQPQHF

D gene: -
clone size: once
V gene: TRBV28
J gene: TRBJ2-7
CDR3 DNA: TGTGCCAGCAGCGTTGGTCCCAGCAGCTCCTACGAGCAGTACTTC
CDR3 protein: CASSVGPSSSYEQYF

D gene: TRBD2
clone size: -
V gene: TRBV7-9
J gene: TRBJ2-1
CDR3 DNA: TGTGCCAGCAGCTCCCGAGGCGGGGGCAATGAGCAGTTCTTC
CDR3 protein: CASSSRGGGNEQFF

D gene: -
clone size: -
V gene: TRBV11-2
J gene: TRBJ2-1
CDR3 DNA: TGTGCCAGCAGCTTAGATGGTTGGGGAGGAGGTGACAATGAGCAGTTCTTC
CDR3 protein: CASSLDGWGGGDNEQFF

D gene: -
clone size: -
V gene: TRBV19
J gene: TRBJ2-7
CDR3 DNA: TGTGCCAGTAGTATAGGTAGCGGAGCTGGTTCCTACGAGCAGTACTTC
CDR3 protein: CASSIGSGAGSYEQYF

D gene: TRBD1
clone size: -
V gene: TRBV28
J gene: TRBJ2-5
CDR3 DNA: TGTGCCAGCAGCACCGGGACAGGGTTTCAGGAGACCCAGTACTTC
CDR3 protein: CASSTGTGFQETQYF

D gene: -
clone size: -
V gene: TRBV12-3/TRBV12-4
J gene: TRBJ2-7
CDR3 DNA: TGTGCCAGCAACCGGGACGGCCGCCTCGAGCAGTACTTC
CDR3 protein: CASNRDGRLEQYF

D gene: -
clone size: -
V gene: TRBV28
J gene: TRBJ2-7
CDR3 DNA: TGTGCCAGCAGTTTATTGGACAGCCCCTACGAGCAGTACTTC
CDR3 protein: CASSLLDSPYEQYF

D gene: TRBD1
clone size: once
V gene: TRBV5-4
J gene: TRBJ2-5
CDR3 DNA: TGTGTCGGATCAGGCGGACAGGCGTCGGAGACCCAGTACTTC
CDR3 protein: CVGSGGQASETQYF

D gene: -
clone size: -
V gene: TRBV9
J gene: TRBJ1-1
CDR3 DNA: TGTGCCAGCAGCTCCGATGAGGAGACTGAAGCTTTCTTT
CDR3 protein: CASSSDEETEAFF

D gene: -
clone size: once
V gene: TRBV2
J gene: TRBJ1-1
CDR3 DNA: TGTGCCAGCAGTGAAGCCGGACAGCTCATGAACACTGAAGCTTTCTTT
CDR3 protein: CASSEAGQLMNTEAFF

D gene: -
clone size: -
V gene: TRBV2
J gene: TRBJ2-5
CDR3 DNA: TGTGCCAGCAACCTGGACGGGGAGACCCAGTACTTC
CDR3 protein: CASNLDGETQYF

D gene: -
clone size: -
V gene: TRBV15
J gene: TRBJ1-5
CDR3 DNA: TGTGCCACCAGCAGAGATGGGAGCCAGCCCCAGCATTTT
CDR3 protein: CATSRDGSQPQHF

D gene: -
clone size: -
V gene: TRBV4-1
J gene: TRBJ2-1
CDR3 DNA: TGCGCCAGCAGCCCGATGGGCGGGGCACAGTTCTTC
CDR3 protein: CASSPMGGAQFF

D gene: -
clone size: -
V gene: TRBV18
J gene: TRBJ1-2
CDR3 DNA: TGTGCCAGCTCACCAGCGGCAAATGGCTACACCTTC
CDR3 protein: CASSPAANGYTF

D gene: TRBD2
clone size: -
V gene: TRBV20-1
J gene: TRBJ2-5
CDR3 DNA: TGCAGTGCTAGACTAGCGGGGGTCTTTGCGGAGACCCAGTACTTC
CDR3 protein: CSARLAGVFAETQYF

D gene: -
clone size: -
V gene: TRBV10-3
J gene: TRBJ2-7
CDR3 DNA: TGTGCCATCGGGGGTGAGGGGTCCGCCTACGAGCAGTACTTC
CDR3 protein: CAIGGEGSAYEQYF

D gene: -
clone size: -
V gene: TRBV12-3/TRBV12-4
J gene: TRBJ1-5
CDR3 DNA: TGTGCCAGCAAGGTTCGCTCAGGCAGCAATCAGCCCCAGCATTTT
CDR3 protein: CASKVRSGSNQPQHF

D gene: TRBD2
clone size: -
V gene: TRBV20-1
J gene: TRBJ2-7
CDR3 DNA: TGCAGTGCTGTCGCGGGAGAAAGGTACGAGCAGTACTTC
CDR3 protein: CSAVAGERYEQYF

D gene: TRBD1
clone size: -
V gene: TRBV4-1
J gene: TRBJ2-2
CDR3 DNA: TGCGCCAGCAGCCAGAGGGATACAGGGGTAGAGAGGGAGCTGTTTTTT
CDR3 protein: CASSQRDTGVERELFF

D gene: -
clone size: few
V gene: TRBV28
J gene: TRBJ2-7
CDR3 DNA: TGTGCCAGCAGTTCCATTAACTACGAGCAGTACTTC
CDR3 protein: CASSSINYEQYF

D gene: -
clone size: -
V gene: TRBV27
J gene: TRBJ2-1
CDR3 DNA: TGTGCCAGCAGTTTAGGGGCAGAGTACAATGAGCAGTTCTTC
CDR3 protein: CASSLGAEYNEQFF

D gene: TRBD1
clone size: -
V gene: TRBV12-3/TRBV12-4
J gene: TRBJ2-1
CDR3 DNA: TGTGCCAGTTTTACAGGGGTAACCTACAATGAGCAGTTCTTC
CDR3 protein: CASFTGVTYNEQFF

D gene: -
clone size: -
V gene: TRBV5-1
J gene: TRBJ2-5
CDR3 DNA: TGCGCCAGCAGCTTGGGTTCGGAACAAGAGACCCAGTACTTC
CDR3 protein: CASSLGSEQETQYF

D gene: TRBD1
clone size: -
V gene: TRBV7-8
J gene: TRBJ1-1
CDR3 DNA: TGTGCCAGCAGCTTATTAGTCGGGGGGACAGATGAAGCTTTCTTT
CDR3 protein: CASSLLVGGTDEAFF

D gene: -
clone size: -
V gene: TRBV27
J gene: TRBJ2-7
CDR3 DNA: TGTGCCAGCGCCAGCACAGTCGAGCAGTACTTC
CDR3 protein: CASASTVEQYF

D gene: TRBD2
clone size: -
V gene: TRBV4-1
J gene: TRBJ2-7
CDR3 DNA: TGCGCCAGCAGCCAAACTAGCGGGAGAGTATACGAGCAGTACTTC
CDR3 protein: CASSQTSGRVYEQYF

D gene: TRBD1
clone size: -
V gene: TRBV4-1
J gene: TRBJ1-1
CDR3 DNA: TGCGCCAGCAGCCAAGTCAGACAGGGTGTCGGAAACGGAGCTTTCTTT
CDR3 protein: CASSQVRQGVGNGAFF

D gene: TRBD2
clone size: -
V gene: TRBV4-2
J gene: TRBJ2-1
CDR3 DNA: TGTGCCAGCAGCCTCGGGACTAGCGGGTTTAATGAGCAGTTCTTC
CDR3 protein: CASSLGTSGFNEQFF

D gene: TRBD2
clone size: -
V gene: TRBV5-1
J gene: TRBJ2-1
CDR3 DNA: TGCGCCAGCAGCGGCGCTAGCGGGGACTCCTACAATGAGCAGTTCTTC
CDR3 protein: CASSGASGDSYNEQFF

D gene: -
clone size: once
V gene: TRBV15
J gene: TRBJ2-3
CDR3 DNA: TGTGCCACCAGCAGAGATGCAGGAACCGTTGAGACGCAGTATTTT
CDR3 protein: CATSRDAGTVETQYF

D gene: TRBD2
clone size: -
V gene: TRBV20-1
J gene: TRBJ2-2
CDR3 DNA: TGCAGTGCTAGACTGGCGGGAGACACCGGGGAGCTGTTTTTT
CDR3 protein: CSARLAGDTGELFF

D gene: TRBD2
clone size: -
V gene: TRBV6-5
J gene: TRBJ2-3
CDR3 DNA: TGTGCCAGCAGTTACGAACTAGCGGGGGTCACAGATACGCAGTATTTT
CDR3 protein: CASSYELAGVTDTQYF

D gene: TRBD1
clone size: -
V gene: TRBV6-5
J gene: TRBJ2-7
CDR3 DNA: TGTGCCAGCAGTCGACAGGGCTACTACGAGCAGTACTTC
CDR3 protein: CASSRQGYYEQYF

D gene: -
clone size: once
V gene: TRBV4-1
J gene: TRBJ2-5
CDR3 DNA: TGCGCCAGCAGCCAAGGGGGACTTGGGGAGACCCAGTACTTC
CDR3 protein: CASSQGGLGETQYF

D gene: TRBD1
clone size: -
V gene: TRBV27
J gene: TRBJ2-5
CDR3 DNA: TGTGCCAGCAGTCCGGGGACAGACATACAAGAGACCCAGTACTTC
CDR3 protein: CASSPGTDIQETQYF